Each of the 20 T cell receptor beta chains below was sequenced from the same sample in a study of blood T cell repertoires in COVID-19. Generated by immunoSEQ multiplex PCR, the TCRdb table keeps only in-frame clones and is missing some. The sample contains tens of thousands of clones, over 75% of which appear only once. The sample consisted of peripheral blood. These receptors all come from an elderly woman with acute or convalescent COVID-19.

J is TRBJ1-3 and V is TRBV18, with TRBD1 matching over 8 bases. J was trimmed by 2 bases and V by 4 bases; bases with no gene match: 1. Germline CDR1 is KGHSH and CDR2 is LQKENI. The CDR3 is made up of 14 amino acids. The CDR3 region is CASSRDRPGNTIYF. CDR3 in DNA: TGTGCCAGCTCACGGGACAGGCCTGGAAACACCATATATTTT.

This sequence joins TRBV28 and TRBJ1-2; D perhaps matches TRBD1 (6 bases). Germline V gene sequence: CDR1 MDHEN, CDR2 SYDVKM. The CDR3 length is 12 residues. V was clipped by 8 bases and J by 5 bases, with 12 bases between them. The CDR3 nucleotides are TGTGCCAGCCGGGTAGGGGGTTATGGCTACACCTTC. Amino acids: CASRVGGYGYTF.

This rearrangement joins TRBV4-3 to TRBJ1-2; 9 bases agree with TRBD1. The V gene's germline CDR1 is LGHNA and CDR2 YSLEER. This CDR3 contains 16 residues. V shed 0 bases, J shed 8 bases, and the junction held 10 bases outside the gene matches. This CDR3 is CASSQDLGTGIFGYTF. The CDR3 DNA reads TGCGCCAGCAGCCAAGATCTTGGGACAGGGATTTTCGGCTACACCTTC.

The rearrangement links TRBV6-2 or TRBV6-3 to TRBJ2-7; no firm D call. V was shortened by 0 bases and J by 4 bases, with 4 bases between the two germline ends. Per germline, CDR1 MNHEY and CDR2 SVGEGT. There are 12 residues in the CDR3. This chain's CDR3 is CASSYSSYEQYF. The CDR3 coding sequence is TGTGCCAGCAGTTACTCTTCGTACGAGCAGTACTTC.

The rearrangement joins TRBV2 to TRBJ1-1, with 9 bases identical to TRBD1. Per the germline V gene, CDR1 is SNHLY and CDR2 is FYNNEI. This CDR3 region has 18 residues. The V and J ends lost 7 bases and 3 bases, in that order; junction bases with no gene match: 18. For the CDR3, the DNA is TGTGCCAGCACGAGGGAGGGGATTACAGGGGGCGCACACACTGAAGCTTTCTTT. Translating gives CASTREGITGGAHTEAFF.

The V call is TRBV4-3, the J call TRBJ2-2; 11 nucleotides agree with TRBD2. Germline V gene data show CDR1 as LGHNA and CDR2 as YSLEER. This CDR3 is built from 17 residues. The trim removed 3 bases at V and 3 bases at J, leaving 6 bases unmatched. CDR3 DNA: TGCGCCAGCAGCCAGGAGTCTAGCGGGGGGTACACCGGGGAGCTGTTTTTT. As protein: CASSQESSGGYTGELFF.

The chain couples TRBV19 to TRBJ2-2; D is undetermined. Trimming removed 5 bases from V and 0 bases from J, with 10 bases in between. The CDR3 is 15 residues long. The germline V gene has CDR1 LNHDA and CDR2 SQIVND (reference sequence). The CDR3 sequence: CASSYRVTNTGELFF. DNA for the CDR3: TGTGCCAGTAGTTACAGAGTAACGAACACCGGGGAGCTGTTTTTT. Drawing the rest from reference TRBV19 and TRBJ2-2, the complete variable domain is DGGITQSPKYLFRKEGQNVTLSCEQNLNHDAMYWYRQDPGQGLRLIYYSQIVNDFQKGDIAEGYSVSREKKESFPLTVTSAQKNPTAFYLCASSYRVTNTGELFFGEGSRLTVL.

This rearrangement joins TRBV7-9 to TRBJ1-4; D unresolved. CDR3 length equals 14 residues. V dropped 5 bases and J dropped 6 bases, with 13 bases sitting between them. Germline-derived CDR1 and CDR2 are SEHNR and FQNEAQ (reference sequence). CDR3 amino acids: CASSTYGEHEKLFF. The CDR3 DNA reads TGTGCCAGCAGCACCTACGGGGAACATGAAAAACTGTTTTTT.

The CDR3 bases are TGTGCCAGCAGCCAAGTGCCGGACACAAAACTGTTTTTT. Its translation: CASSQVPDTKLFF. This rearrangement joins TRBV14 to TRBJ1-4; D is perhaps TRBD1 (5 bases). CDR1 is SGHDN and CDR2 is FVKESK in the germline V gene. The V gene lost 1 base and the J gene lost 10 bases, with 10 bases spanning the gap. The CDR3 spans 13 residues. Based on the CDR3 plus reference TRBV14 and TRBJ1-4, the full variable domain is EAGVTQFPSHSVIEKGQTVTLRCDPISGHDNLYWYRRVMGKEIKFLLHFVKESKQDESGMPNNRFLAERTGGTYSTLKVQPAELEDSGVYFCASSQVPDTKLFFGSGTQLSVL.

The chain has TRBV5-1 and TRBJ2-5; TRBD2 agrees at 7 bases. The CDR3 has 14 residues. The germline gives CDR1 SGHRS, CDR2 YFSETQ. The V segment lost 5 bases and the J segment 1 base; nucleotides outside the gene matches: 5. In DNA, the CDR3 is TGCGCCAGCAGGAGCGGGACTACCCAAGAGACCCAGTACTTC. As protein: CASRSGTTQETQYF.

The chain has TRBV28 and TRBJ2-3, with 10 bases that match TRBD2. Germline V gene sequence: CDR1 MDHEN, CDR2 SYDVKM. This CDR3 has 17 amino acids. The trim removed 7 bases at V and 0 bases at J, leaving 10 bases unmatched. Here the CDR3 DNA reads TGTGCCAGCATGGTAGCGGGGGGTATTTCTAGCACAGATACGCAGTATTTT. Its protein is CASMVAGGISSTDTQYF.

V and J are TRBV29-1 and TRBJ1-1, with D perhaps TRBD1 (5 bases). The CDR3 loop spans 14 amino acids. V was trimmed by 5 bases and J by 1 base, leaving 14 bases between them. CDR1 SQVTM and CDR2 ANQGSEA come from the germline V gene. CDR3 loop: CSVRGGIGNTEAFF. CDR3 nucleotides: TGCAGCGTTAGGGGAGGAATAGGGAACACTGAAGCTTTCTTT.

The chain couples TRBV27 to TRBJ2-4; a weak D match, TRBD2 (5 bases). V was clipped by 4 bases and J by 3 bases, with 22 bases between them. In germline, CDR1 is MNHEY, CDR2 SMNVEV (reference sequence). This CDR3 has 18 residues. The CDR3 DNA follows: TGTGCCAGCAGTTCAGGCTCCAAGGCAGCGGACCTCAAAAACATTCAGTACTTC. It encodes CASSSGSKAADLKNIQYF.

The V and J genes are TRBV5-1 and TRBJ1-4; 7 nucleotides line up with TRBD1. CDR1 SGHRS and CDR2 YFSETQ come from the germline V gene. The CDR3 sequence is 16 residues long. After removal of 3 bases from V and 2 bases from J, the junction contained 7 bases not matched to a gene. CDR3 bases: TGCGCCAGCAGCTCGGGACAGACTCACACTAATGAAAAACTGTTTTTT. Its translation is CASSSGQTHTNEKLFF.

The genes are TRBV4-3 and TRBJ2-3; TRBD2 might be the D (5 bases). The length of the CDR3 is 17 residues. The V and J ends lost 3 bases and 1 base respectively, with 17 bases between them. Germline V gene sequence: CDR1 LGHNA, CDR2 YSLEER. The CDR3 protein is CASSQKVSGSGTDTQYF. CDR3 nucleotides: TGCGCCAGCAGCCAGAAAGTTTCGGGGTCCGGCACAGATACGCAGTATTTT.

The rearrangement uses TRBV6-5 and TRBJ1-2; TRBD1 matches at 7 bases. V trimming: 9 bases; J trimming: 3 bases; junction bases outside the gene matches: 4. CDR1 MNHEY and CDR2 SVGAGI come from the germline V gene. This CDR3 comprises 12 residues. In DNA, the CDR3 is TGTGCCAGACGGGACAGCGACTATGGCTACACCTTC. Translated, it gives CARRDSDYGYTF.

The chain combines TRBV7-6 with TRBJ2-7; TRBD2 matches at 7 bases. The CDR3 has 14 residues. Germline lookup yields CDR1 SGHVS and CDR2 FNYEAQ. The trim removed 3 bases at V and 0 bases at J, leaving 2 bases unmatched. The chain's CDR3 is CASSLGGGSYEQYF. The CDR3 nucleotides read TGTGCCAGCAGCTTGGGGGGGGGCTCCTACGAGCAGTACTTC.

V is TRBV19 and J is TRBJ1-5; perhaps TRBD1 as D (6 bases). From germline, CDR1 is LNHDA and CDR2 SQIVND (reference sequence). With 7 bases removed from V and 4 bases from J, the gap between germline ends came to 11 bases. CDR3 length equals 13 residues. The CDR3 spells CASKLQGNQPQHF. For the CDR3, the DNA is TGTGCCAGTAAACTACAGGGTAATCAGCCCCAGCATTTT.

J is TRBJ1-2 and V is TRBV18; 7 nucleotides align to TRBD1. V shed 4 bases and J 1 base; nucleotides not matched to a gene: 6. This CDR3 comprises 15 residues. In germline, CDR1 is KGHSH, CDR2 LQKENI. The CDR3 sequence is CASSQGAVDNYGYTF. CDR3 in DNA: TGTGCCAGCTCACAGGGGGCAGTCGATAACTATGGCTACACCTTC.

The rearrangement links TRBV12-3 or TRBV12-4 to TRBJ2-3; D gene ambiguous. This CDR3 contains 11 residues. V lost 6 bases, J lost 7 bases, and 8 bases lay in between. CDR3 nucleotides: TGTGCCAGCAGATACGGGTATACGCAGTATTTT. Translation: CASRYGYTQYF.